This TCR beta chain originates from a study of molecular identifiers for immune sequencing clone quantification. TCRdb called the PCR reads again in MiXCR, with one record for every CDR3 protein. The sample yields approximately 320,000 distinct CDR3 sequences, 24% seen once. Per the germline V gene, CDR1 is MNHEY and CDR2 is SVGEGT. The CDR3 runs to 14 residues. V shed 4 bases and J shed 0 bases, with 8 bases lying between them. Note on this clonotype: What it recognizes is unknown.

Source material for naive CD8 libraries was roughly 20,000 to 1,100,000 sorted cells, with 10%, 30% or 50% RNA. Naive CD8 T cells were sorted, and the gate applied was CD8+CD4-CCR7+CD45RA+. Findings and caveats of the study: The study found clones above 20 RNA copies held over 99% of effector molecules and under 1% in naive cells. Underestimation of highly expanded clone sizes could arise where identical TCR molecules share a barcode.

This chain connects TRBV6-2 or TRBV6-3 to TRBJ2-3; a possible D gene is TRBD2 (5 bases). Sequenced sample: naive CD8+ T cells from blood, with Jurkat cell RNA spiked in. The subset here: FACS-sorted CD8+CD4-CCR7+CD45RA+ naive T cells. The clonotype originates from a human donor in good health. Some libraries in this study had Jurkat cell RNA spiked in. The CDR3 region has the DNA TGTGCCAGCAGTTGGACTGATAGCACAGATACGCAGTATTTT. Translation gives CASSWTDSTDTQYF.